The 28 T cell receptor beta chains presented below share a single source sample, sequenced in a study of beta chain features in type 1 diabetes. The sequenced template was cDNA made from the entire isolated RNA. Some clones are missing from TCRdb's copy, which holds only in-frame ones; the method was immunoSEQ multiplex PCR. The repertoire holds hundreds of thousands of clones, with around 15% as singletons. The sequenced sample consisted of central memory CD4+ T cells from blood. These receptors came from a man aged 30 to 39 in good health.

The chain employs TRBV7-2 and TRBJ2-3; TRBD2 agrees at 8 bases. The germline V gene has CDR1 SGHTA and CDR2 FQGNSA. V lost 5 bases to trimming and J lost 6 bases; unmatched junction nucleotides: 13. The CDR3 sequence is 16 residues long. CDR3 in amino acids: CASSPLAAGGSDTQYF. The CDR3 DNA follows: TGTGCCAGCAGCCCCCTGGCGGCGGGAGGTTCGGATACGCAGTATTTT. Based on the CDR3 plus reference TRBV7-2 and TRBJ2-3, the full variable domain is GAGVSQSPSNKVTEKGKDVELRCDPISGHTALYWYRQSLGQGLEFLIYFQGNSAPDKSGLPSDRFSAERTGGSVSTLTIQRTQQEDSAVYLCASSPLAAGGSDTQYFGPGTRLTVL.

There are many counts of this clone. V usage is TRBV14 and J usage is TRBJ2-1; D unclear. V dropped 1 base and J dropped 12 bases, with 13 bases sitting between them. CDR1 SGHDN and CDR2 FVKESK come from the germline V gene. The CDR3 loop spans 13 amino acids. The CDR3 here is CASSQAELIGQFF. The CDR3 DNA reads TGTGCCAGCAGCCAAGCTGAACTCATCGGGCAGTTCTTC.

This clone has a handful of counts. The chain joins TRBV6-5 to TRBJ2-7; either TRBD1 or TRBD2 may fit D (5 bases each). Deletions cut 5 bases from V and 7 bases from J, with 15 bases between. Germline V gene lookup returns CDR1 MNHEY and CDR2 SVGAGI. The length of the CDR3 is 13 residues. The CDR3 protein is CASSEGVGGEQYF. The CDR3 nucleotides are TGTGCCAGCAGTGAAGGTGTTGGGGGAGAGCAGTACTTC.

The V and J genes are TRBV6-1 and TRBJ2-5, with D possibly TRBD2 on 5 matching bases. The V end lost 6 bases, the J end lost 3 bases, and 11 bases lay between the germline ends. Germline V gene data show CDR1 as MNHNS and CDR2 as SASEGT. CDR3 size: 13 residues. DNA of the CDR3: TGTGCCAGCAGGGCGAACGGGGAAGAGACCCAGTACTTC. It codes for CASRANGEETQYF.

Concerning this clone itself: The same CDR3 can be traced to other DNA sequences in this sample. This chain connects TRBV5-6 to TRBJ1-2, with D tentatively TRBD1 (6 bases). From germline, CDR1 is SGHDT and CDR2 YYEEEE. V was cut by 0 bases and J by 8 bases, with 14 bases left in between. This CDR3 spans 14 amino acids. CDR3 coding DNA: TGTGCCAGCAGCTTGGTTTCACAGGGATCCGGCTACACCTTC. Protein: CASSLVSQGSGYTF.

V and J are TRBV7-8 and TRBJ1-5; D uncertain. V lost 1 base and J 8 bases, leaving 6 bases between the germline ends. The V gene's germline CDR1 is SGHVS and CDR2 FQNEAQ. The CDR3 spans 12 residues. The CDR3 coding sequence is TGTGCCAGCAGCTTAGTTTTGGAGCCCCAGCATTTT. This codes for CASSLVLEPQHF. Full variable domain (rest looked up from reference TRBV7-8 and TRBJ1-5): GAGVSQSPRYKVAKRGQDVALRCDPISGHVSLFWYQQALGQGPEFLTYFQNEAQLDKSGLPSDRFFAERPEGSVSTLKIQRTQQEDSAVYLCASSLVLEPQHFGDGTRLSIL.

This chain connects TRBV11-2 to TRBJ1-2, with 7 positions matching TRBD1. From germline, CDR1 is SGHAT and CDR2 FQNNGV. The ends lost 7 bases at V and 5 bases at J; junction bases unmatched: 16. The CDR3 contains 16 residues. CDR3 protein: CASTSVGQGGRYGYTF. The DNA for the CDR3 is TGTGCCAGCACTTCCGTAGGGCAGGGGGGTCGGTATGGCTACACCTTC.

This clone has just a few counts. The chain is built from TRBV2 and TRBJ2-1, with 8 bases fitting TRBD2. The length of the CDR3 is 17 residues. V gave up 5 bases and J gave up 3 bases; unmatched junction bases: 12. From germline, CDR1 is SNHLY and CDR2 FYNNEI. CDR3 residues: CASSYSPGSGIYNEQFF. The CDR3 DNA is TGTGCCAGCAGTTACTCTCCGGGTAGCGGGATCTACAATGAGCAGTTCTTC.

The rearrangement links TRBV30 to TRBJ2-2, with 11 bases aligning to TRBD2. Germline V CDR1 and CDR2: GTSNPN, SVGIG (reference sequence). This CDR3 has 14 amino acids. The trim removed 3 bases at V and 9 bases at J, leaving 6 bases unmatched. In DNA, the CDR3 is TGTGCCTGGAGAAAAACTAGCGGGAGTTGGGAGCTGTTTTTT. Protein product: CAWRKTSGSWELFF.

The sample holds a few counts of this clone. V and J are TRBV19 and TRBJ2-1, with D unclear. The germline gives CDR1 LNHDA, CDR2 SQIVND (reference sequence). This CDR3 is built from 17 residues. Trimming took 7 bases from V and 0 from J, leaving 19 bases between them. The CDR3 sequence is CASTTRFGQSSYNEQFF. The CDR3 DNA follows: TGTGCCAGTACCACCCGGTTCGGGCAGAGCTCCTACAATGAGCAGTTCTTC.

This chain links TRBV25-1 with TRBJ1-1, with TRBD1 as a possible D gene (5 bases). Germline values: CDR1 MGHDK, CDR2 SYGVNS. The CDR3 is made up of 13 amino acids. V lost 2 bases and J 3 bases, leaving 7 bases between the germline ends. The CDR3, as DNA: TGTGCCAGCAGTGAACTGGGGCACACTGAAGCTTTCTTT. Translated: CASSELGHTEAFF. Supplemented by reference TRBV25-1 and TRBJ1-1, the full variable domain reads EADIYQTPRYLVIGTGKKITLECSQTMGHDKMYWYQQDPGMELHLIHYSYGVNSTEKGDLSSESTVSRIRTEHFPLTLESARPSHTSQYLCASSELGHTEAFFGQGTRLTVV.

V gene TRBV4-3 combines with J gene TRBJ1-1, with unresolved D. Germline lookup yields CDR1 LGHNA and CDR2 YSLEER. V gave up 1 base and J gave up 5 bases, with 14 bases separating them. The CDR3 is 15 residues long. The CDR3 protein is CASSQAIFSKTEAFF. The CDR3 DNA is TGCGCCAGCAGCCAAGCCATCTTCTCCAAAACTGAAGCTTTCTTT.

The V call is TRBV4-2, the J call TRBJ2-1; 16 nucleotides align to TRBD2. The CDR3 loop spans 17 amino acids. Per the germline V gene, CDR1 is LGHNA and CDR2 is YNFKEQ. V dropped 4 bases and J dropped 8; count of bases not matched to a gene: 8. CDR3 sequence reads: CASSPGTSGGARDEQFF. CDR3 nucleotide sequence: TGTGCCAGCAGCCCTGGGACTAGCGGGGGGGCCAGGGATGAGCAGTTCTTC.

Only a few counts were recorded for this clone. V gene TRBV7-7 combines with J gene TRBJ1-2; tentative D call: TRBD1 (5 bases). CDR1 and CDR2 from the germline V gene are SSHAT and FNYEAQ (reference sequence). This CDR3 contains 15 residues. V was cut by 5 bases and J by 4 bases, with 17 bases left in between. CDR3 residues: CASSRGTSSGYGYTF. DNA of the CDR3: TGTGCCAGCAGCCGCGGGACCTCCTCGGGCTATGGCTACACCTTC.

V usage is TRBV7-2 and J usage is TRBJ2-7; possibly TRBD2 for D (5 bases). Trimming removed 2 bases at V and 6 bases at J, with 11 bases between. CDR3 length: 13 residues. Germline CDR1 reads SGHTA; CDR2 reads FQGNSA. The DNA for the CDR3 is TGTGCCAGCAGCTTAACCCCGGGGTCCGAGCAGTACGTC. This translates into CASSLTPGSEQYV.

The chain links TRBV27 to TRBJ2-3; TRBD2 matches at 8 bases. Trimming at V came to 5 bases and at J to 5 bases, leaving 12 bases not matched to a gene. CDR1 MNHEY and CDR2 SMNVEV come from the germline V gene (reference sequence). This CDR3 has 16 residues. CDR3 DNA sequence: TGTGCCAGCAGTCCCACCCCGCGGGGGGCCCAAGATACGCAGTATTTT. Encoded protein: CASSPTPRGAQDTQYF.

The gene calls are TRBV11-2 and TRBJ2-1; 9 bases match TRBD1. Trimming at V came to 3 bases and at J to 1 base, leaving 1 base not matched to a gene. CDR3 length: 15 amino acids. Looked up from germline, CDR1 is SGHAT and CDR2 is FQNNGV. CDR3 in amino acids: CASSFDRGSYNEQFF. DNA for the CDR3: TGTGCCAGCAGCTTTGACAGGGGGTCCTACAATGAGCAGTTCTTC.

This clone was seen only a few times. CDR3 sequence: CASSPAVLETQYF. CDR3 nucleotides: TGTGCCAGCAGCCCGGCTGTTTTAGAGACCCAGTACTTC. The chain recombines TRBV5-4 with TRBJ2-5; D remains unclear. Trimming left V 4 bases short and J 4 bases short, with 11 bases between. The CDR3 runs to 13 residues. Germline CDR1 and CDR2: SGHNT and YYREEE (reference sequence).

This clone was detected only a few times. This sequence may be a read error, since a much larger clone differs from it by one base. CDR3 DNA sequence: TGTGCCAGCAGCACCGACAGGGAAGAGACCCAGTACTTC. Protein: CASSTDREETQYF. The rearrangement uses TRBV4-2 and TRBJ2-5, with TRBD1 identical over 7 bases. CDR1 LGHNA and CDR2 YNFKEQ come from the germline V gene. The CDR3 spans 13 residues. V was clipped by 5 bases and J by 3 bases; unmatched bases: 3.

J is TRBJ2-2 and V is TRBV6-6, with a tentative D call TRBD1 (5 bases). The CDR3 contains 14 residues. Trimming removed 9 bases at V and 4 bases at J, with 15 bases between. The germline CDR1 and CDR2 sequences are MNHNY and SVGAGI (reference sequence). CDR3 bases: TGTGCCAGTCGACAACAGGAGTCCACCGGGGAGCTGTTTTTT. Translated: CASRQQESTGELFF.

The chain joins TRBV7-9 to TRBJ2-1, with unresolved D. V dropped 3 bases and J dropped 2 bases, with 8 bases sitting between them. Germline values: CDR1 SEHNR, CDR2 FQNEAQ (reference sequence). CDR3 length equals 14 residues. The CDR3 sequence is CASSLSQTYNEQFF. In DNA form, the CDR3 reads TGTGCCAGCAGCTTGAGCCAGACCTACAATGAGCAGTTCTTC.

This clone came up many times. V and J are TRBV7-8 and TRBJ2-5; D ambiguous. Per germline, CDR1 SGHVS and CDR2 FQNEAQ. This CDR3 region has 11 residues. V lost 3 bases and J lost 3, with 2 bases in between. CDR3 DNA: TGTGCCAGCAGCTTTAAAGAGACCCAGTACTTC. This translates into CASSFKETQYF.

This clone was picked up a small number of times. The chain uses TRBV27 and TRBJ1-5, with 7 bases fitting TRBD1. V was clipped by 1 base and J by 4 bases; unmatched bases: 10. The CDR3 contains 17 residues. Per the germline V gene, CDR1 is MNHEY and CDR2 is SMNVEV (reference sequence). CDR3 protein: CASSLLSSGTENQPQHF. The DNA for the CDR3 is TGTGCCAGCAGTTTATTGTCGAGTGGGACAGAGAATCAGCCCCAGCATTTT.

This clone was recorded a few times. The V gene is TRBV10-3, the J gene TRBJ2-5; TRBD1 aligns across 7 bases. The V segment lost 10 bases and the J segment 1 base; nucleotides outside the gene matches: 12. The CDR3 sequence is 15 residues long. Germline V CDR1 and CDR2: ENHRY, SYGVKD. DNA for the CDR3: TGTGCCAGCAGCCGAGGGACAGTTAGCCAAGAGACCCAGTACTTC. Amino acid sequence: CASSRGTVSQETQYF.

The chain couples TRBV7-2 to TRBJ2-4, with TRBD2 as a possible D gene (6 bases). Germline assignment: CDR1 SGHTA and CDR2 FQGNSA. The V gene lost 5 bases and the J gene lost 4 bases, with 15 bases spanning the gap. The CDR3 has 15 residues. The CDR3 DNA reads as TGTGCCAGCAGCGCAACTTCCGGGACTAAAAACATTCAGTACTTC. Its translation: CASSATSGTKNIQYF.

The chain recombines TRBV11-2 with TRBJ1-2; no clear D. Per the germline V gene, CDR1 is SGHAT and CDR2 is FQNNGV. The CDR3 spans 13 residues. V lost 0 bases to trimming and J lost 7 bases, with 9 bases between them. CDR3 loop: CASSLDPTIGYTF. The CDR3 nucleotides read TGTGCCAGCAGCTTAGATCCAACAATTGGCTACACCTTC.

This clone was seen many times. J is TRBJ2-1 and V is TRBV19; 14 positions agree with TRBD2. The J segment lost 7 bases and the V segment lost 6 bases, leaving 5 bases of the junction unmatched. Per the germline V gene, CDR1 is LNHDA and CDR2 is SQIVND (reference sequence). The CDR3 spans 15 residues. The CDR3 DNA reads as TGTGCCAGTAGCCCCGGGACTAGCGGGAGTAATGAGCAGTTCTTC. Translation gives CASSPGTSGSNEQFF.

V usage is TRBV29-1 and J usage is TRBJ2-1; 11 bases fit TRBD2. The V and J ends lost 3 bases and 0 bases, in that order; junction bases with no gene match: 4. The CDR3 length is 16 residues. Germline V lookup: CDR1 SQVTM, CDR2 ANQGSEA. The CDR3: CSVDLAGGFSYNEQFF. CDR3 DNA sequence: TGCAGCGTTGACCTAGCGGGGGGCTTCTCCTACAATGAGCAGTTCTTC.